The 19 T cell receptor beta chains reported below all come from one sample, sequenced in a study of blood T cell repertoires in COVID-19. Using immunoSEQ multiplex PCR, the repertoire was profiled, and TCRdb retains in-frame clones only, with some absent. Counted here are some 450,000 clones, 70% to 90% occurring once; the ten biggest clones make up around 0.92%. Sequencing used peripheral blood. The receptors shown here come from a young man with COVID-19, enrolled during active disease.

This chain joins TRBV19 and TRBJ2-7; possibly TRBD1 for D (5 bases). There are 14 residues in the CDR3. Germline V lookup: CDR1 LNHDA, CDR2 SQIVND (reference sequence). The V end was cut by 2 bases, the J end by 2 bases, with 10 bases between. CDR3 DNA: TGTGCCAGTAGTATACTCCAGGGTCCCTACGAGCAGTACTTC. Translated: CASSILQGPYEQYF.

CDR3 in DNA: TGTGCCAGTAGTGTCGGACAGCCCGATACGCAGTATTTT. Translated, it gives CASSVGQPDTQYF. J is TRBJ2-3 and V is TRBV19; D is possibly TRBD1 (6 bases). This CDR3 is 13 amino acids long. The germline V and J ends were trimmed by 5 bases and 6 bases, with 12 bases remaining between them. Per germline, CDR1 LNHDA and CDR2 SQIVND (reference sequence).

In this sample, this clone turned up once. CDR3 nucleotide sequence: TGTGCCAGCAGTGGGACAGCTGGGGCCAACGTCCTGACTTTC. The encoded protein is CASSGTAGANVLTF. The chain links TRBV2 to TRBJ2-6; weak D call: TRBD1 (6 bases). CDR3 size: 14 residues. Trimming pared 4 bases from V and 2 bases from J, leaving 6 bases between. Per the germline V gene, CDR1 is SNHLY and CDR2 is FYNNEI. The full variable domain, in which reference TRBV2 and TRBJ2-6 provide the parts outside the CDR3, is EPEVTQTPSHQVTQMGQEVILRCVPISNHLYFYWYRQILGQKVEFLVSFYNNEISEKSEIFDDQFSVERPDGSNFTLKIRSTKLEDSAMYFCASSGTAGANVLTFGAGSRLTVL.

The chain is built from TRBV19 and TRBJ2-1, with 10 bases that match TRBD2. CDR3 length equals 15 residues. Trimming removed 6 bases from V and 3 bases from J; junction bases left unmatched: 5. Per the germline V gene, CDR1 is LNHDA and CDR2 is SQIVND (reference sequence). As DNA, the CDR3 is TGTGCCAGTAGAAAAGCGGGAGGGTACTACAATGAGCAGTTCTTC. It translates to CASRKAGGYYNEQFF. Variable domain in full (rest from reference TRBV19 and TRBJ2-1): DGGITQSPKYLFRKEGQNVTLSCEQNLNHDAMYWYRQDPGQGLRLIYYSQIVNDFQKGDIAEGYSVSREKKESFPLTVTSAQKNPTAFYLCASRKAGGYYNEQFFGPGTRLTVL.

The chain uses TRBV5-5 and TRBJ1-5; a weak D match, TRBD1 (5 bases). The CDR3 has 14 residues. Germline V gene lookup returns CDR1 SGHKS and CDR2 YYEKEE (reference sequence). With 3 bases removed from V and 3 bases from J, the gap between germline ends came to 10 bases. This CDR3 is CASSSGTNNQPQHF. The CDR3 bases are TGTGCCAGCAGCTCCGGGACTAACAATCAGCCCCAGCATTTT.

This rearrangement joins TRBV5-1 to TRBJ2-5; perhaps TRBD2 as D (5 bases). V lost 4 bases, J lost 2 bases, and 12 bases lay in between. This CDR3 is built from 14 residues. Per germline, CDR1 SGHRS and CDR2 YFSETQ. The CDR3 spells CASSPSDSQETQYF. The CDR3 nucleotides read TGCGCCAGCAGCCCCTCGGACTCACAAGAGACCCAGTACTTC.

The CDR3 protein is CASSMGYGHNEQFF. CDR3 nucleotide sequence: TGTGCCAGTAGTATGGGTTATGGGCACAATGAGCAGTTCTTC. This chain uses TRBV19 with TRBJ2-1; D remains ambiguous. The CDR3 length is 14 residues. V was pared by 3 bases and J by 5 bases, with 11 bases between. From germline, CDR1 is LNHDA and CDR2 SQIVND (reference sequence).

The chain joins TRBV3-1 (or the pseudogene TRBV3-2) to TRBJ2-1; 10 nucleotides align to TRBD1. The V gene's germline CDR1 is LGHDT and CDR2 YNNKEL (reference sequence). The CDR3 length is 16 residues. V lost 5 bases and J lost 0; bases outside the gene matches: 4. The CDR3 reads CASSYRTGGSYNEQFF. The DNA for the CDR3 is TGTGCCAGCAGCTACCGGACAGGGGGCTCCTACAATGAGCAGTTCTTC.

The chain has TRBV5-4 and TRBJ2-3, with D unresolved. Germline assignment: CDR1 SGHNT and CDR2 YYREEE (reference sequence). V lost 3 bases, J lost 6 bases, and 8 bases lay in between. The CDR3 has 12 residues. DNA of the CDR3: TGTGCCAGCAGCTCTCCGCGCGATACGCAGTATTTT. Protein: CASSSPRDTQYF.

The chain recombines TRBV6-5 with TRBJ1-4; no clear D. The V end was cut by 2 bases, the J end by 2 bases, with 6 bases between. Germline lookup yields CDR1 MNHEY and CDR2 SVGAGI. The length of the CDR3 is 14 residues. CDR3 bases: TGTGCCAGCAGTTACGGAGGCACTAATGAAAAACTGTTTTTT. It translates to CASSYGGTNEKLFF.

The rearrangement links TRBV28 to TRBJ2-7; D is unresolved. Germline CDR1 reads MDHEN; CDR2 reads SYDVKM. The V end lost 3 bases, the J end lost 1 base, and 10 bases lay between the germline ends. This CDR3 has 14 amino acids. The CDR3 bases are TGTGCCAGCAGTTTCTCTTCTGCGTCCTACGAGCAGTACTTC. Translated: CASSFSSASYEQYF. Full variable domain (remainder filled in from reference TRBV28 and TRBJ2-7): DVKVTQSSRYLVKRTGEKVFLECVQDMDHENMFWYRQDPGLGLRLIYFSYDVKMKEKGDIPEGYSVSREKKERFSLILESASTNQTSMYLCASSFSSASYEQYFGPGTRLTVT.

The count of this clone is one. The V and J genes are TRBV4-2 and TRBJ1-6, with 7 bases aligning to TRBD1. The CDR3 is 16 amino acids. V dropped 4 bases and J dropped 4; count of bases not matched to a gene: 7. CDR1 is LGHNA, CDR2 YNFKEQ, per germline. The CDR3 region has the DNA TGTGCCAGCAGCCCCCGACCGGGACAGTATAATTCACCCCTCCACTTT. Translating it yields CASSPRPGQYNSPLHF.

The chain has TRBV18 and TRBJ1-1; TRBD1 might be the D (6 bases). This CDR3 comprises 12 residues. Germline assignment: CDR1 KGHSH and CDR2 LQKENI. The V gene lost 6 bases and the J gene lost 7 bases, with 12 bases spanning the gap. CDR3 in DNA: TGTGCCAGCTCCCAAGGGACATTTGAAGCTTTCTTT. Its protein is CASSQGTFEAFF. Full variable domain (outside the CDR3, taken from reference TRBV18 and TRBJ1-1): NAGVMQNPRHLVRRRGQEARLRCSPMKGHSHVYWYRQLPEEGLKFMVYLQKENIIDESGMPKERFSAEFPKEGPSILRIQQVVRGDSAAYFCASSQGTFEAFFGQGTRLTVV.

This chain connects TRBV5-1 to TRBJ2-7; 9 bases align to TRBD1. Germline trimming cut 4 bases from V and 3 bases from J; bases unmatched to any gene: 5. Germline V gene sequence: CDR1 SGHRS, CDR2 YFSETQ. The CDR3 runs 14 residues. The DNA of the CDR3 is TGCGCCAGCAGCCTGAGGGACAGGGACTACGAGCAGTACTTC. Protein sequence: CASSLRDRDYEQYF.

This clone was observed once. The V call is TRBV11-2, the J call TRBJ1-6; 7 nucleotides line up with TRBD1. This CDR3 spans 16 amino acids. V was pared by 4 bases and J by 7 bases, with 10 bases of the junction left unmatched. Germline V gene sequence: CDR1 SGHAT, CDR2 FQNNGV. The CDR3 DNA sequence: TGTGCCAGCAGCTCCTACAGGGGAACTTCGAATTCACCCCTCCACTTT. This sequence encodes CASSSYRGTSNSPLHF. Filled out from reference TRBV11-2 and TRBJ1-6, the complete variable domain reads EAGVAQSPRYKIIEKRQSVAFWCNPISGHATLYWYQQILGQGPKLLIQFQNNGVVDDSQLPKDRFSAERLKGVDSTLKIQPAKLEDSAVYLCASSSYRGTSNSPLHFGNGTRLTVT.

The chain uses TRBV7-9 and TRBJ1-2, with a tentative D call TRBD1 (5 bases). The CDR3 is made up of 15 amino acids. The V gene lost 1 base and the J gene lost 8 bases, with 17 bases spanning the gap. Germline assignment: CDR1 SEHNR and CDR2 FQNEAQ (reference sequence). The CDR3 protein is CASSLGGGSRRGYTF. In DNA form, the CDR3 reads TGTGCCAGCAGCTTAGGGGGCGGGAGCAGGAGGGGCTACACCTTC.

The chain links TRBV3-1 (or the pseudogene TRBV3-2) to TRBJ1-3; tentatively, D is TRBD1 (5 bases). The CDR3 has 13 amino acids. V was clipped by 6 bases and J by 2 bases, with 8 bases between them. Germline loops: CDR1 LGHDT, CDR2 YNNKEL (reference sequence). CDR3 amino acids: CASSHRPGNTIYF. CDR3 DNA sequence: TGTGCCAGCAGTCACAGGCCTGGAAACACCATATATTTT.

The chain couples TRBV5-1 to TRBJ2-3; D is perhaps TRBD1 (7 bases). The CDR3 extends over 14 amino acids. Germline CDR1 is SGHRS and CDR2 is YFSETQ. V dropped 3 bases and J dropped 6 bases, with 14 bases sitting between them. The CDR3 is CASSYQGGSDTQYF. CDR3 bases: TGCGCCAGCAGCTATCAGGGGGGTTCGGATACGCAGTATTTT.

The rearrangement links TRBV5-1 to TRBJ1-1; 9 positions match TRBD1. From germline, CDR1 is SGHRS and CDR2 YFSETQ. The CDR3 length is 15 residues. Losses at the gene ends were 7 bases for V and 0 bases for J; bases not matched to a gene: 7. DNA of the CDR3: TGCGCCAGCTCAAAACAGGGGGCATTGAACACTGAAGCTTTCTTT. Its translation is CASSKQGALNTEAFF.